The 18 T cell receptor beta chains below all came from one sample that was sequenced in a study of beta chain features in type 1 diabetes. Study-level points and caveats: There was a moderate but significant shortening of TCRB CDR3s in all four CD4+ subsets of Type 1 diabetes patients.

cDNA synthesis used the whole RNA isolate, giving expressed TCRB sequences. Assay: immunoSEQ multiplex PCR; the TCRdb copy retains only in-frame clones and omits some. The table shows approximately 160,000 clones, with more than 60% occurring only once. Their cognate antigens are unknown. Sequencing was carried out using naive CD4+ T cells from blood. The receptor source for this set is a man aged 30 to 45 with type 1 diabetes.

The CDR3 protein is CASSRTGEAFF. The CDR3 coding sequence is TGTGCCAGCAGTAGGACAGGTGAAGCTTTCTTT. The rearrangement uses TRBV25-1 and TRBJ1-1, with 7 bases aligning to TRBD1. The CDR3 sequence is 11 residues long. Germline V gives CDR1 MGHDK, CDR2 SYGVNS. V lost 5 bases and J lost 7; bases outside the gene matches: 1.

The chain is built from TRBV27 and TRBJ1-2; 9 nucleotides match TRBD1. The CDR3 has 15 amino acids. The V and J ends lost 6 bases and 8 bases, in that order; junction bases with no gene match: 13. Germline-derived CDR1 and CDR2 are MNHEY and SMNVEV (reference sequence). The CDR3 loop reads CASSSPDRGMGGYTF. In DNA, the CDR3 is TGTGCCAGCAGCTCCCCGGACAGGGGAATGGGGGGCTACACCTTC.

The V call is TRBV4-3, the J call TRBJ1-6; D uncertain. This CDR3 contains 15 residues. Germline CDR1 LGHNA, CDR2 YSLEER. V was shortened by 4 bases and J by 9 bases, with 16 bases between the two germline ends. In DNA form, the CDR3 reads TGCGCCAGCAGCCCCGGTGGAGGGAAAGGTTCACCCCTCCACTTT. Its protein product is CASSPGGGKGSPLHF.

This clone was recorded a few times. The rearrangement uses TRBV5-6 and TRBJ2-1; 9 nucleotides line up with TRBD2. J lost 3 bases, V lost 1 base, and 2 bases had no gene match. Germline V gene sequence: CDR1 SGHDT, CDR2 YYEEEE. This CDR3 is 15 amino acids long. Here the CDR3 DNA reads TGTGCCAGCAGCTTGCTAGCGGGGAGCTACAATGAGCAGTTCTTC. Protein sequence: CASSLLAGSYNEQFF. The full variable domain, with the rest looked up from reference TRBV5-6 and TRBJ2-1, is DAGVTQSPTHLIKTRGQQVTLRCSPKSGHDTVSWYQQALGQGPQFIFQYYEEEERQRGNFPDRFSGHQFPNYSSELNVNALLLGDSALYLCASSLLAGSYNEQFFGPGTRLTVL.

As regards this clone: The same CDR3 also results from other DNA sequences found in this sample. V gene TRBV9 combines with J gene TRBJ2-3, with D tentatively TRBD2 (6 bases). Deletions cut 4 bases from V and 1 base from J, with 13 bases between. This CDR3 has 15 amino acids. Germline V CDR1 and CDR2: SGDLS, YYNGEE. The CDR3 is CASSPYGGGTDTQYF. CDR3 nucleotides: TGTGCCAGCAGCCCCTACGGAGGGGGCACAGATACGCAGTATTTT.

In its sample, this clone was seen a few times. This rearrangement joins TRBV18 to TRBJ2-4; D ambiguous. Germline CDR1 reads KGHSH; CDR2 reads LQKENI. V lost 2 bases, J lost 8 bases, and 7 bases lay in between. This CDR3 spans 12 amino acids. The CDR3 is CASSPSGDIQYF. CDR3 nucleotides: TGTGCCAGCTCACCATCCGGAGACATTCAGTACTTC.

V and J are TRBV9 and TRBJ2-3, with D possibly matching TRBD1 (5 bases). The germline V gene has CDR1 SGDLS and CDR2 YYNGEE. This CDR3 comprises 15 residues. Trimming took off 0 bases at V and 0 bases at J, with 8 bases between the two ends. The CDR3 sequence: CASSVVGVSTDTQYF. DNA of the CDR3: TGTGCCAGCAGCGTAGTAGGGGTTAGCACAGATACGCAGTATTTT.

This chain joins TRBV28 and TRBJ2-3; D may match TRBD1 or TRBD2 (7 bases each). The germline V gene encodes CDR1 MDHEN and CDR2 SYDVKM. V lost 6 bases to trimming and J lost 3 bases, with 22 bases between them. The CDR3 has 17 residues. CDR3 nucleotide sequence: TGTGCCAGCAGACCCGCCAGGGGGGGTAGCGGTACAGATACGCAGTATTTT. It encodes CASRPARGGSGTDTQYF.

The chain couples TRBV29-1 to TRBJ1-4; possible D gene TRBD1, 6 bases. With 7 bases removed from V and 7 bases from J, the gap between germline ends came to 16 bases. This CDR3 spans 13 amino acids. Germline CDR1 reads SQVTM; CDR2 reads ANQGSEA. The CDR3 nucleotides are TGCAGCGCCCAAACAGGGACGGGTGAAAAACTGTTTTTT. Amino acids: CSAQTGTGEKLFF.

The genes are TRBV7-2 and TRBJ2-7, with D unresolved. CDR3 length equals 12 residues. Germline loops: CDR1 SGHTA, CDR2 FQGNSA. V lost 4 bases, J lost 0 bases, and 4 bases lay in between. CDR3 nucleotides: TGTGCCAGCAGCTCCCACTCCTACGAGCAGTACTTC. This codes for CASSSHSYEQYF.

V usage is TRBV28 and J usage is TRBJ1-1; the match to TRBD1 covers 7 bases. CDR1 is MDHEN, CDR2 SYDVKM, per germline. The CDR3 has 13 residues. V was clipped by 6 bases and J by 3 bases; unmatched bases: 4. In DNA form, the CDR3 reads TGTGCCAGCAGAACACAGGGGTACACTGAAGCTTTCTTT. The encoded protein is CASRTQGYTEAFF.

CDR3 sequence reads: CATSRPHQGGGTKNIQYF. The CDR3 nucleotides are TGTGCCACCAGCAGGCCCCATCAGGGAGGGGGAACCAAAAACATTCAGTACTTC. V gene TRBV15 combines with J gene TRBJ2-4, with D possibly TRBD2 on 7 matching bases. CDR1 is LNHNV and CDR2 is YYDKDF in the germline V gene (reference sequence). CDR3 length: 18 amino acids. V dropped 3 bases and J dropped 2 bases, with 20 bases sitting between them. The full variable domain, with the rest looked up from reference TRBV15 and TRBJ2-4, is DAMVIQNPRYQVTQFGKPVTLSCSQTLNHNVMYWYQQKSSQAPKLLFHYYDKDFNNEADTPDNFQSRRPNTSFCFLDIRSPGLGDTAMYLCATSRPHQGGGTKNIQYFGAGTRLSVL.

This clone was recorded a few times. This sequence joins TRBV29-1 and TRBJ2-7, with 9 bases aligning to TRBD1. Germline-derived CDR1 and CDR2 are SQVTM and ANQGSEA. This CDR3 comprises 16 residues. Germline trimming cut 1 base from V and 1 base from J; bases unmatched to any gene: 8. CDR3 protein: CSVEGVGGTGSYEQYF. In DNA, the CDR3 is TGCAGCGTTGAAGGTGTCGGTGGGACAGGGTCCTACGAGCAGTACTTC.

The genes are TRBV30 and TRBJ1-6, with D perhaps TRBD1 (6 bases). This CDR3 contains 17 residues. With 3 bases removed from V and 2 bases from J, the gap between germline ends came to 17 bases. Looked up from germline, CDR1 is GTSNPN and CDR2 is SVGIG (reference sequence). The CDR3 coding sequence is TGTGCCTGGAGCGACCGTGGGGGGCTAACCTATAATTCACCCCTCCACTTT. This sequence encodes CAWSDRGGLTYNSPLHF. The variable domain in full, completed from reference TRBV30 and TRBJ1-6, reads SQTIHQWPATLVQPVGSPLSLECTVEGTSNPNLYWYRQAAGRGLQLLFYSVGIGQISSEVPQNLSASRPQDRQFILSSKKLLLSDSGFYLCAWSDRGGLTYNSPLHFGNGTRLTVT.

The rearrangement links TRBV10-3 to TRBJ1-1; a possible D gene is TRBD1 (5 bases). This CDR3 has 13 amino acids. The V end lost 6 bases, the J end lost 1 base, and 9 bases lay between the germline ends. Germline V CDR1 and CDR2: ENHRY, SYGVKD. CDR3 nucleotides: TGTGCCATCAGCCGGGACGGGAACACTGAAGCTTTCTTT. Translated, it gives CAISRDGNTEAFF.

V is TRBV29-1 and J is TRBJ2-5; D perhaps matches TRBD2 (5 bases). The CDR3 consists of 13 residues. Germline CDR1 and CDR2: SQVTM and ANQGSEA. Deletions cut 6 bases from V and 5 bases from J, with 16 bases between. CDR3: CSVRVGPGETQYF. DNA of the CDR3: TGCAGCGTGAGGGTCGGGCCAGGCGAGACCCAGTACTTC.

The CDR3 loop reads CASSNGGQNTGELFF. For the CDR3, the DNA is TGTGCCAGCAGTAACGGGGGACAGAACACCGGGGAGCTGTTTTTT. The chain couples TRBV28 to TRBJ2-2; tentatively, D is TRBD1 or TRBD2 (6 bases each). V was trimmed by 5 bases and J by 1 base, leaving 11 bases between them. Germline CDR1 reads MDHEN; CDR2 reads SYDVKM. The CDR3 spans 15 residues.

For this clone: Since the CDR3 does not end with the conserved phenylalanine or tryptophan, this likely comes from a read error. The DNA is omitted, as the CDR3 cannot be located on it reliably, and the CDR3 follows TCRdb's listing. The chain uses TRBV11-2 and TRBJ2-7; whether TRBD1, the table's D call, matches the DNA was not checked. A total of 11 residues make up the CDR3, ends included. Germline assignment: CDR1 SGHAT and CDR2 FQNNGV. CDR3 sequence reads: CASSSHLTVNL.